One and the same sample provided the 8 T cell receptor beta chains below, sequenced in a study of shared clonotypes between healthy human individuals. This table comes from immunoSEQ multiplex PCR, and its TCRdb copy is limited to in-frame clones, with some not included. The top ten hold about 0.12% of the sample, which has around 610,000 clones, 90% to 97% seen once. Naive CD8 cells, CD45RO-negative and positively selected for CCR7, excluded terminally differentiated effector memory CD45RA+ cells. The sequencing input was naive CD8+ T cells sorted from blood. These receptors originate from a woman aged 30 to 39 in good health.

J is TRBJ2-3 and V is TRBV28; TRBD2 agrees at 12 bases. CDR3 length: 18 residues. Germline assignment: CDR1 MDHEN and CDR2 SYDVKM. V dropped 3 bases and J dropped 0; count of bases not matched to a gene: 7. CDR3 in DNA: TGTGCCAGCAGTTTTACTATGGGGACTAGCGGGAGCACAGATACGCAGTATTTT. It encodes CASSFTMGTSGSTDTQYF.

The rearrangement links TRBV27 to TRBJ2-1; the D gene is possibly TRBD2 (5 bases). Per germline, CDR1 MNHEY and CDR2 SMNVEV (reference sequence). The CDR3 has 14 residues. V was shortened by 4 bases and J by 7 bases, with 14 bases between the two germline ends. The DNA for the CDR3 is TGTGCCAGCAGTTATGGGCCTCGAGGGAATGAGCAGTTCTTC. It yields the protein CASSYGPRGNEQFF.

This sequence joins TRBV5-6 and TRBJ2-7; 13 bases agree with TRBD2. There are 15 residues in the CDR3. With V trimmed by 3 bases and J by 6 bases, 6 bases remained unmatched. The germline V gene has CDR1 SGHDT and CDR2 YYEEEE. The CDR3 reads CASSWWTSGSSEQYF. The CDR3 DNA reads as TGTGCCAGCAGCTGGTGGACTAGCGGGAGTTCCGAGCAGTACTTC.

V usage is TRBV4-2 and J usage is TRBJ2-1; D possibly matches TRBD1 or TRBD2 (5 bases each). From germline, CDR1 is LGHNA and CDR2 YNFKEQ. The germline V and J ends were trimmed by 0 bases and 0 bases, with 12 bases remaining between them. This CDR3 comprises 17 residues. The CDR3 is CASSQEGTTSSYNEQFF. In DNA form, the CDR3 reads TGTGCCAGCAGCCAAGAGGGGACGACGAGCTCCTACAATGAGCAGTTCTTC.

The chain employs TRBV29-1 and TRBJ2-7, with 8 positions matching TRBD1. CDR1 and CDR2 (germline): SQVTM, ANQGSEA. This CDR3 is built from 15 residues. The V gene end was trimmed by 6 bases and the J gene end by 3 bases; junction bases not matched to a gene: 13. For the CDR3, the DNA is TGCAGCGTCAGGGGCCCCGGGGACAGGAGCTACGAGCAGTACTTC. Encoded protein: CSVRGPGDRSYEQYF.

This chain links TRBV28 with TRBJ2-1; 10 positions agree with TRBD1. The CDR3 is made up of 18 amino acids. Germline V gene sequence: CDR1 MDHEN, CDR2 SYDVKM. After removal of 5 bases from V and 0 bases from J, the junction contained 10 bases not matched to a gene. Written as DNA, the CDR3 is TGTGCCAGCAGTCCCGGGACAGGGGCCTGGGGCTCCTACAATGAGCAGTTCTTC. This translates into CASSPGTGAWGSYNEQFF.

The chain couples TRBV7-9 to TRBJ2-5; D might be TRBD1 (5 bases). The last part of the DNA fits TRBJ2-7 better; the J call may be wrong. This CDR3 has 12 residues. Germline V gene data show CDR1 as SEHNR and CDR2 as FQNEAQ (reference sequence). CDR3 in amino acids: CASSSDTYEQYF. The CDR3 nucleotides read TGTGCCAGCAGCTCGGACACCTACGAGCAGTACTTC.

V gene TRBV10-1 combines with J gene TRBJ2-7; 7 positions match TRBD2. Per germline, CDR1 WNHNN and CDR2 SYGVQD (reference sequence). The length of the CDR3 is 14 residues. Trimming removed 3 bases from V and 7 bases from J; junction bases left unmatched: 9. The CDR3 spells CASSEIREAQEQYF. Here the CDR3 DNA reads TGCGCCAGCAGTGAAATCCGGGAGGCCCAGGAGCAGTACTTC.